The 8 T cell receptor beta chains reported below all come from one sample, sequenced in a study of blood T cell repertoires in COVID-19. The repertoire was sequenced with immunoSEQ multiplex PCR; TCRdb's copy has only in-frame clones and lacks some. The table includes some 290,000 clones, over 85% detected once. Specimen: peripheral blood. The origin of the receptors is a woman aged 25 to 39 with COVID-19, enrolled during active disease.

The chain recombines TRBV19 with TRBJ1-2; TRBD1 aligns across 7 bases. CDR3 length: 15 amino acids. Germline loops: CDR1 LNHDA, CDR2 SQIVND (reference sequence). V lost 1 base, J lost 6 bases, and 8 bases stayed unmatched. CDR3 nucleotides: TGTGCCAGTAGTATAGGCCGACAGGGAATGCATGGCTACACCTTC. Translated, it gives CASSIGRQGMHGYTF.

V and J are TRBV5-1 and TRBJ1-6, with 7 bases fitting TRBD1. J gave up 9 bases and V 0 bases, and 6 bases lay outside the gene matches. Germline V gene data show CDR1 as SGHRS and CDR2 as YFSETQ. There are 15 residues in the CDR3. The DNA for the CDR3 is TGCGCCAGCAGCTTGGGGACAGGAGTAACTTCACCCCTCCACTTT. Protein: CASSLGTGVTSPLHF.

V usage is TRBV11-2 and J usage is TRBJ2-2, with TRBD1 matching over 7 bases. Germline values: CDR1 SGHAT, CDR2 FQNNGV. The CDR3 runs to 18 residues. V shed 0 bases and J 5 bases; nucleotides not matched to a gene: 12. This chain's CDR3 is CASSLDLWQGVDTGELFF. DNA of the CDR3: TGTGCCAGCAGCTTAGATCTATGGCAGGGGGTAGATACCGGGGAGCTGTTTTTT.

This chain uses TRBV6-2 or TRBV6-3 with TRBJ2-7; no reliable D call. Looked up from germline, CDR1 is MNHEY and CDR2 is SVGEGT. The CDR3 sequence is 14 residues long. Trimming removed 4 bases at V and 5 bases at J, with 15 bases between. As DNA, the CDR3 is TGTGCCAGCAGTTCCTCTTTATCAGGAAACGAGCAGTACTTC. This gives the protein CASSSSLSGNEQYF.

The V call is TRBV28, the J call TRBJ2-1, with 7 bases matching TRBD2. Trimming cost V 8 bases and J 0 bases; bases outside gene matches: 4. CDR1 is MDHEN and CDR2 is SYDVKM in the germline V gene. The CDR3 extends over 14 amino acids. The CDR3 region has the DNA TGTGCCAGCTGGCGGGGGAGCTCCTACAATGAGCAGTTCTTC. Its protein product is CASWRGSSYNEQFF.

The chain is built from TRBV6-5 and TRBJ2-7, with TRBD2 as a possible D gene (5 bases). This CDR3 comprises 13 residues. Between the trimmed V and J ends, which lost 4 bases and 0 bases, there was a span of 7 bases. Germline V gene lookup returns CDR1 MNHEY and CDR2 SVGAGI. The CDR3 sequence: CASSSLDSYEQYF. In DNA, the CDR3 is TGTGCCAGCAGTTCACTAGACTCCTACGAGCAGTACTTC.

The chain employs TRBV7-9 and TRBJ1-1; D perhaps matches TRBD1 (6 bases). The V gene's germline CDR1 is SEHNR and CDR2 FQNEAQ (reference sequence). Trimming took off 5 bases at V and 8 bases at J, with 24 bases between the two ends. CDR3 size: 16 residues. CDR3 amino acids: CASSPVPLSWGGEAFF. CDR3 DNA sequence: TGTGCCAGCAGCCCAGTCCCCCTAAGTTGGGGGGGCGAAGCTTTCTTT.

This clone appeared a few times. V usage is TRBV6-6 and J usage is TRBJ1-1, with D hard to call. V was cut by 4 bases and J by 4 bases, with 13 bases left in between. The CDR3 totals 14 residues. CDR1 and CDR2 (germline): MNHNY, SVGAGI (reference sequence). The CDR3 sequence is CASSSDGSGTEAFF. The CDR3 DNA reads TGTGCCAGCAGTTCCGACGGTTCGGGCACTGAAGCTTTCTTT.